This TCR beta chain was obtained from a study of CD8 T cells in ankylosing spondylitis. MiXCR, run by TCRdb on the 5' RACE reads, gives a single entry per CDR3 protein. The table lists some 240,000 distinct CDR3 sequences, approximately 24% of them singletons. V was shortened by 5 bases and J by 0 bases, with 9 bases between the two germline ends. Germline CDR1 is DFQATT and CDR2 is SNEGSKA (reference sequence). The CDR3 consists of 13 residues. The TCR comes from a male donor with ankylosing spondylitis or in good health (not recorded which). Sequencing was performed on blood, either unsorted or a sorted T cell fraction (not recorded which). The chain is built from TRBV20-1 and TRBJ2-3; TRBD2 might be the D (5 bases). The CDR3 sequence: CSAPGLSTDTQYF. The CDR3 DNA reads TGCAGTGCTCCCGGACTGAGCACAGATACGCAGTATTTT.